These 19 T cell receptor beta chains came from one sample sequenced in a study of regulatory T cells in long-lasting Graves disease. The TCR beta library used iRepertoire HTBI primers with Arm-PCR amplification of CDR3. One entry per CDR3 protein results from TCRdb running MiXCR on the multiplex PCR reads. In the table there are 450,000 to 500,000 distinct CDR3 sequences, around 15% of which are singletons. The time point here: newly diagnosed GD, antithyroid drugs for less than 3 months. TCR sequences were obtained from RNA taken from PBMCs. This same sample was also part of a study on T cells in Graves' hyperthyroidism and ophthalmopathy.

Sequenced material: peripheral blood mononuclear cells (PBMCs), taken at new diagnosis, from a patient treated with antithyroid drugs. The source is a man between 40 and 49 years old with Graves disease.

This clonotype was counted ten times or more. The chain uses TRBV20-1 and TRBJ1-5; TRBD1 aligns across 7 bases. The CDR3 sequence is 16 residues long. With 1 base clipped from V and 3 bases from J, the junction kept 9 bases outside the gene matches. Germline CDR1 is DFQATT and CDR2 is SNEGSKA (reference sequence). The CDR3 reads CSARVPQGQDNQPQHF. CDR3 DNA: TGCAGTGCTAGAGTCCCACAGGGGCAAGACAATCAGCCCCAGCATTTT.

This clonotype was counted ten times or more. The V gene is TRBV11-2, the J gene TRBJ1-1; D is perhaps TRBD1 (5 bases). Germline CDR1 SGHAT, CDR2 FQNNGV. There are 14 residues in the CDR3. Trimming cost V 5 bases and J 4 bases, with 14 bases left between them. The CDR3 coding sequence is TGTGCCAGCAGCGGGGACCGGGCTATCACTGAAGCTTTCTTT. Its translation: CASSGDRAITEAFF.

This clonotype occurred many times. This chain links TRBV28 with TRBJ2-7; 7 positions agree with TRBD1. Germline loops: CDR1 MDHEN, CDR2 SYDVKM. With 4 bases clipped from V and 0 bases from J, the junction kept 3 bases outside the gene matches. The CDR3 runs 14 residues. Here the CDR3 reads CASSWAGGSYEQYF. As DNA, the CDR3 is TGTGCCAGCAGTTGGGCAGGGGGCTCCTACGAGCAGTACTTC. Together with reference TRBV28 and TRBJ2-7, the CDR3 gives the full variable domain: DVKVTQSSRYLVKRTGEKVFLECVQDMDHENMFWYRQDPGLGLRLIYFSYDVKMKEKGDIPEGYSVSREKKERFSLILESASTNQTSMYLCASSWAGGSYEQYFGPGTRLTVT.

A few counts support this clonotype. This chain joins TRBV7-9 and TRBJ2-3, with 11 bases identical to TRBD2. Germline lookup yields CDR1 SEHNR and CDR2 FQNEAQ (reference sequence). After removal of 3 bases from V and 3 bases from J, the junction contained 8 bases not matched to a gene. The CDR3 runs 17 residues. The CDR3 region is CASSFLPSGRWTDTQYF. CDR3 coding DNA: TGTGCCAGCAGCTTCCTTCCTAGCGGGAGGTGGACAGATACGCAGTATTTT. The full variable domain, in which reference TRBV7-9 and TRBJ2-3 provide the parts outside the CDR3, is DTGVSQNPRHKITKRGQNVTFRCDPISEHNRLYWYRQTLGQGPEFLTYFQNEAQLEKSRLLSDRFSAERPKGSFSTLEIQRTEQGDSAMYLCASSFLPSGRWTDTQYFGPGTRLTVL.

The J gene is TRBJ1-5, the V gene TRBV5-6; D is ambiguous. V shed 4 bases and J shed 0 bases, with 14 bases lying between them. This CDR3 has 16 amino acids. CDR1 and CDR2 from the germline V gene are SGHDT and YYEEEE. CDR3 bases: TGTGCCAGCAGCCTAAACCACGGGAGTAGCAATCAGCCCCAGCATTTT. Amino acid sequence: CASSLNHGSSNQPQHF.

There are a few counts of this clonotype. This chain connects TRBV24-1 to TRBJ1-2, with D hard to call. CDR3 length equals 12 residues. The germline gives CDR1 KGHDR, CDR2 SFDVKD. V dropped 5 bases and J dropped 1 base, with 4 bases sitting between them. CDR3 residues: CATSVGNYGYTF. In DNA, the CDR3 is TGTGCCACCAGTGTAGGTAACTATGGCTACACCTTC.

Here the CDR3 reads CASSLFGQAFYEQYF. In DNA form, the CDR3 reads TGTGCCAGCAGTTTATTCGGACAGGCGTTTTACGAGCAGTACTTC. The chain is built from TRBV27 and TRBJ2-7; 7 bases fit TRBD1. This CDR3 is 15 amino acids long. After removal of 1 base from V and 4 bases from J, the junction contained 7 bases not matched to a gene. The germline V gene has CDR1 MNHEY and CDR2 SMNVEV (reference sequence).

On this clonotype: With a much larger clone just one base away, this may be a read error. CDR3 nucleotides: TGCAGTGCTCTCCCGCGATTGCGGGAGTCGACCAAAAACATTCAGTACTTC. It encodes CSALPRLRESTKNIQYF. The chain employs TRBV20-1 and TRBJ2-4, with 7 bases matching TRBD2. Germline CDR1 DFQATT, CDR2 SNEGSKA (reference sequence). Trimming removed 5 bases from V and 2 bases from J; junction bases left unmatched: 15. This CDR3 spans 17 amino acids.

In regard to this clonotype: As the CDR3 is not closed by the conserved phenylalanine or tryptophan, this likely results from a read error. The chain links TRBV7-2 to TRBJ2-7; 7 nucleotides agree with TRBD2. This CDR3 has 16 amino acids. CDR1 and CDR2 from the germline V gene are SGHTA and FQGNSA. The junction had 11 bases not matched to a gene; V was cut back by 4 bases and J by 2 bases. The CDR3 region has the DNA TGTGCCAGCAGCTACTTCGCCGGGACTATGGCCTACGAGCAGTACCTC. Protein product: CASSYFAGTMAYEQYL.

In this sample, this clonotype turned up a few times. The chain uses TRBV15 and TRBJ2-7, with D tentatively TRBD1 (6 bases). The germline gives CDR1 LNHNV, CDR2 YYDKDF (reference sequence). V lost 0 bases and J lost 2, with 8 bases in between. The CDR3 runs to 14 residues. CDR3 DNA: TGTGCCACCAGCAGAGACAGGGGACCCTACGAGCAGTACTTC. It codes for CATSRDRGPYEQYF.

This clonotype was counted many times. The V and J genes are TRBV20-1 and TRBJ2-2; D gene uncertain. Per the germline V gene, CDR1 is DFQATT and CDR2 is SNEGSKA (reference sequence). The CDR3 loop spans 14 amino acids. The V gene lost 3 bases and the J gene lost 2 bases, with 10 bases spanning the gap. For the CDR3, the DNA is TGCAGTGCTAGTAGCCTAGATAACACCGGGGAGCTGTTTTTT. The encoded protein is CSASSLDNTGELFF.

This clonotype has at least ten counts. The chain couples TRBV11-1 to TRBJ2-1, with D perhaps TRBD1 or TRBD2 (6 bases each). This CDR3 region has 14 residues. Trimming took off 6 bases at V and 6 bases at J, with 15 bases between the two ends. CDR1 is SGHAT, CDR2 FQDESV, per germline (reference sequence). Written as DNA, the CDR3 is TGTGCCAGCAGGCCAAAACAGGGACTCAATGAGCAGTTCTTC. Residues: CASRPKQGLNEQFF.

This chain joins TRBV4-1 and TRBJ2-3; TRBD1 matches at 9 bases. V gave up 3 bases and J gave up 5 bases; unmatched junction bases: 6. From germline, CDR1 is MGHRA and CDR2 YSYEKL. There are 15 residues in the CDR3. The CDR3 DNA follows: TGCGCCAGCAGCCACTACAGGGGGCAGGTAGATACGCAGTATTTT. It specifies CASSHYRGQVDTQYF.

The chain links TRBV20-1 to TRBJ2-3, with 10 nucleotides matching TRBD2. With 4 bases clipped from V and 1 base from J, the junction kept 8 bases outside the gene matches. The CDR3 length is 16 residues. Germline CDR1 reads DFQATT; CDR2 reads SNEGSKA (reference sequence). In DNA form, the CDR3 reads TGCAGTGCTATCCCAATAGCGGGAGGAGGCACAGATACGCAGTATTTT. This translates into CSAIPIAGGGTDTQYF.

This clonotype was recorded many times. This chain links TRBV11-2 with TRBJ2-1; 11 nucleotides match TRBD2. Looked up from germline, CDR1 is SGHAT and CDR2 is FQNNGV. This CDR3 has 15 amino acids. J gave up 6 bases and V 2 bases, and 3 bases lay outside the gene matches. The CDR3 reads CASSLITSGSNEQFF. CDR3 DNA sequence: TGTGCCAGCAGCTTAATAACTAGCGGGAGCAATGAGCAGTTCTTC.

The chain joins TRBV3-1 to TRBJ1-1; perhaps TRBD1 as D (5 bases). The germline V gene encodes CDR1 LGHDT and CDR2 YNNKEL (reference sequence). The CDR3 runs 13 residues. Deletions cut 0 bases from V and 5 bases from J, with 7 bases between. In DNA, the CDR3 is TGTGCCAGCAGCCAAGAGACAGTTACTGAAGCTTTCTTT. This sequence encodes CASSQETVTEAFF.

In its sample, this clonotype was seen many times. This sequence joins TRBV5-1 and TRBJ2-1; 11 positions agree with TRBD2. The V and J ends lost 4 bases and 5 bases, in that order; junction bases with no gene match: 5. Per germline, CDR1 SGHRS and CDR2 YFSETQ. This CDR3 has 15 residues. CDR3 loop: CASSVGTSGNNEQFF. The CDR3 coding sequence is TGCGCCAGCAGCGTGGGGACTAGCGGTAACAATGAGCAGTTCTTC.

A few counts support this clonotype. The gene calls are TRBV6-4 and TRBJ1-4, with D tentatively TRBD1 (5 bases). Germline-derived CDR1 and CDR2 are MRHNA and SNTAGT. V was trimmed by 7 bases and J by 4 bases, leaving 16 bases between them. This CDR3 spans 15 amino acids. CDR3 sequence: CASKYGQGRNEKLFF. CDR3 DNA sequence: TGTGCCAGCAAATATGGTCAGGGCCGTAATGAAAAACTGTTTTTT.

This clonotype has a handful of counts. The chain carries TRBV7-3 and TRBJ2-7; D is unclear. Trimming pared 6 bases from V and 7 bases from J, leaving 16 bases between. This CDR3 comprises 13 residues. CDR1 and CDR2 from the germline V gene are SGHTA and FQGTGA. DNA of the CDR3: TGTGCCAGCAGTTCCACTGCCAACAATGAGCAGTACTTC. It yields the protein CASSSTANNEQYF.